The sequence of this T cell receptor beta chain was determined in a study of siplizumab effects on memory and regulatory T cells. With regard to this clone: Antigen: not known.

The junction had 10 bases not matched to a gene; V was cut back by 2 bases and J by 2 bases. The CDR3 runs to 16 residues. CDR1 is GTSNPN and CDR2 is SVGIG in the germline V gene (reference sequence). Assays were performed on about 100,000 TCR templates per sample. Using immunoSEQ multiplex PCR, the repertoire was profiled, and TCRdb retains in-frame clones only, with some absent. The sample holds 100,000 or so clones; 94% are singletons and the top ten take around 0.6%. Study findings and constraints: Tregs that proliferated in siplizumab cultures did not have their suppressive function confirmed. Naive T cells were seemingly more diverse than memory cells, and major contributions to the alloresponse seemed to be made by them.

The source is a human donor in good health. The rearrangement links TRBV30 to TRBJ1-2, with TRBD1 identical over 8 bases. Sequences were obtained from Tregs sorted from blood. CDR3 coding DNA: TGTGCCTGGAGTCAAATGGGACAGGCCATCAACTATGGCTACACCTTC. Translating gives CAWSQMGQAINYGYTF.